This TCR beta chain came from a study of T cell responses to AZD1222 COVID-19 vaccine. Second-dose schedules of about 4 or about 12 weeks were combined. Assay: immunoSEQ multiplex PCR; the TCRdb copy retains only in-frame clones and omits some. The table lists around 100,000 clones, roughly 86% of them singletons, with 10% to 13% in the top ten. This CDR3 is 13 amino acids long. Germline CDR1 is ENHRY and CDR2 is SYGVKD. Trimming removed 8 bases at V and 7 bases at J, with 15 bases between. The V call is TRBV10-3, the J call TRBJ2-1; D possibly matches TRBD1 or TRBD2 (5 bases each). This receptor was identified in an adult who received the AZD1222 COVID-19 vaccine. The sequenced sample was peripheral blood, obtained 28 days after the second AZD1222 dose. The CDR3 DNA sequence: TGTGCCATCGGGGTAGAAGAGGGGAATGAGCAGTTCTTC. Protein: CAIGVEEGNEQFF.